The T cell receptor beta chain under discussion was sequenced for a study of shared clonotypes between healthy human individuals. Measured with immunoSEQ multiplex PCR; TCRdb has only the in-frame clones, and not every one. The sample records approximately 1,000,000 clones, approximately 75% being singletons. The V and J ends lost 0 bases and 2 bases respectively, with 12 bases between them. Germline loops: CDR1 SGHDT, CDR2 YYEEEE. The CDR3 length is 16 residues. Sequencing input: memory CD4+ T cells from PBMCs. Subset denoted: CD45RA-negative fraction. This TCR was recovered from a man between 18 and 29 years old in good health. Some clones in this sample may be carry-over from other donors' samples. V gene TRBV5-6 combines with J gene TRBJ2-1, with D perhaps assigned TRBD1 or TRBD2 (5 bases each). The CDR3 spells CASSLDTGTAYNEQFF. CDR3 nucleotides: TGTGCCAGCAGCTTGGACACCGGGACGGCCTACAATGAGCAGTTCTTC.